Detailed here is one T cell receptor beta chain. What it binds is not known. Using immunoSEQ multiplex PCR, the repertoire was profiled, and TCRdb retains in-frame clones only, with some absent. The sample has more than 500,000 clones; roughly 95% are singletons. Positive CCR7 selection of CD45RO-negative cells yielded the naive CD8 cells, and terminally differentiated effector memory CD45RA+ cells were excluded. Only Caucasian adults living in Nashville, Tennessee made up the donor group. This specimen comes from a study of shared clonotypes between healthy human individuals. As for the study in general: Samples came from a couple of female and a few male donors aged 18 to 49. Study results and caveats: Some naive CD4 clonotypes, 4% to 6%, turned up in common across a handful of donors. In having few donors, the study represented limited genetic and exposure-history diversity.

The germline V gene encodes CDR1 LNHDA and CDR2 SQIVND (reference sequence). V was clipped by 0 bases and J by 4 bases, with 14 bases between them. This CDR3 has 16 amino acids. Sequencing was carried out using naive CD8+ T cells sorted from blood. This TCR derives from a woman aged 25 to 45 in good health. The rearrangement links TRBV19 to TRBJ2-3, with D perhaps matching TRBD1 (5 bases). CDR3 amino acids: CASSIDFRGAADTQYF. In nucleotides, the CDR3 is TGTGCCAGTAGTATAGATTTTAGGGGTGCCGCAGATACGCAGTATTTT.